This T cell receptor beta chain was documented in a study of cytomegalovirus exposure and HLA in healthy donors (dated by TCRdb to the late 2010s). Regarding the complete study: According to an earlier analysis of 587 of the donors, some 170 million T cells yielded some 120 million unique TCR beta sequences and 276 Gb of sequence data. About 320 gigabases of sequencing data and approximately 85 million unique TCR sequences were included in an early release covering several hundred HLA-typed donors. Rather than drawing on any new phenotypic data, the later analysis identified candidate immune exposures from TCR beta sequences and the way those sequences occurred across donors. The T cell repertoires of about 700 subjects were profiled by immunosequencing and related to cytomegalovirus serostatus. The genetic ancestry cluster associated with self-reported Caucasian donors included 80% to 90% of the 398 genotyped donors. To predict cytomegalovirus infection status, the study combined high-throughput TCR immunosequencing, statistical association of individual TCRs with disease status, and machine learning. Across some 400 genotyped donors of the cohort, an average of roughly 230,000 unique TCR beta nucleotide sequences per donor were sequenced, and 15% to 20% of those sequences were non-productive. In an earlier analysis of roughly 580 of the donors, high-throughput TCR beta sequencing was used to judge whether each TCR beta V gene segment behaved as functional or pseudogenic. A later genetic analysis used genome-wide SNP genotypes for about 60% of the roughly 670 donors, treating that subset as a discovery cohort. Both class I and class II loci were covered by HLA typing, at four-digit resolution. The study aimed to test whether cataloging public T cell receptors could reveal signatures of past pathogen exposure. Roughly five DR-DQ haplotypes were handled as single units for association and clustering because linkage in the cohort was strong. Along with the approximately 650-subject first cohort, a separate validation cohort of more than 90 different subjects was used. Donor age, sex, ethnicity and CMV serostatus were collected together with the repertoire data. To study patterns of TCR occurrence, a later analysis re-analyzed previously published TCR beta repertoires from just over 650 donors and added high-resolution HLA genotyping. Typing coverage differed by locus: A, B, C, DRB1 and DQB1 were typed in about 620-630 donors, DQA1 in 522, DPA1 in approximately 600, and DPB1 in 400 to 480. All discovery cohort repertoires had been generated using a single sequencing platform. The investigation overall reported the following: Linkage disequilibrium might explain the correlated functional status among segregating V segments, but an unknown experimental factor could not be excluded. A later analysis found that TCR association rates varied across HLA loci, with DRB1 alleles showing the most associated TCRs and HLA-C alleles the fewest. Cytomegalovirus status was reported to be diagnosed by the classifier with high specificity and sensitivity in both the original and validation cohorts. When HLA alleles, especially DR and DQ, strongly co-occurred, attributing TCR associations to individual alleles was difficult. A few of the identified cytomegalovirus-associated TCR beta chains were confirmed in vitro to be specific for cytomegalovirus antigens. Only TCR beta chains were sequenced in this cohort, and the absence of alpha or paired-chain data limited detectable features. In a later analysis, most CMV-associated TCR beta chains were found to appear HLA-restricted, with HLA associations seemingly driven largely by CMV exposure. A later analysis found that HLA-associated TCR beta chains were more clonally expanded and had lower generation probabilities than equally common non-associated chains. Because the 87-base-pair reads could not distinguish some IMGT-functional V segments, including TRBV6-2 and TRBV6-3, those segments were excluded. Sequencing depth was assumed to be roughly uniform across donors in the presence/absence analyses, though that assumption may not hold. A further reported finding was that TCR beta sequences accurately predicted the HLA-A and HLA-B alleles for most subjects in the first cohort. A cluster of highly shared sequence variants was judged likely to be a technical artifact of the sequencing pipeline. Several of the top co-occurrence clusters appeared to be linked to parvovirus B19, influenza, CMV and Epstein-Barr virus, according to a later analysis. Most TCR sequences were seen in very few donors, while some public TCRs were found in many individuals. Some 16 rarely observed V segments, including chromosome 9 orphons, were excluded from the earlier analysis of 550 to 700 of the donors because counts were too low. In an earlier analysis of about 550 of the donors, most TCR beta V segments were observed in productive rearrangements about 90% or about 30% of the time, broadly matching IMGT annotations. Because HLA typing was missing for some donors at each locus, association tests included only the typed subset. An association between a missense DCLRE1C variant and V-gene and J-gene trimming of TCR beta chains was found in a later genetic analysis and replicated in an independent cohort. In a later genetic analysis, fewer N-insertions in productive TCRs were reported among donors in an Asian-associated ancestry cluster than the 666-donor mean. In a later analysis, some 17,000 TCR beta sequences were associated with specific HLA alleles at a false discovery rate of 0.05. CMV serostatus was the only immune exposure information available for the cohort. The study listed approximately 150 TCR beta chains as associated with cytomegalovirus. The authors suggested that the approach could potentially be extended to other disease states and immunological phenotypes.

Including cysteine and phenylalanine, the CDR3 has 15 amino acids. Just the 45-base CDR3 DNA is kept, in frame starting at base 1. In the germline V gene, CDR1 corresponds to MDHEN and CDR2 to SYDVKM. Relative to germline, V is 5 bases shorter and J is 5 bases shorter, with 16 bases between their ends. The library was obtained by the immunoSEQ multiplex PCR assay. For the multiplex PCR, a mixture combining 60 forward primers for TCR Vbeta segments and 13 reverse primers for TCR Jbeta segments was used. The CDR3 region of rearranged TCR beta genes was amplified from genomic DNA with a multiplex PCR assay. Amplified TCR beta libraries were sequenced as 87-base-pair reads on the Illumina HiSeq System. In the authors' own workflow: Across the 500 to 700 repertoires, a later analysis counted tens of millions of unique TCR beta chains, about 10 million of which were shared by at least two donors. Raw reads were error-corrected and collapsed into unique sequences with a nearest-neighbor algorithm that merged closely related sequences to remove PCR and sequencing errors. CDR3 sequences were aligned to IMGT reference sequences to assign V, D and J gene segments. For a sequence to be retained, at least a six-nucleotide match to both a V gene segment and a J gene segment was required. Rearrangements were called productive when the CDR3 lacked stop codons and stayed in frame with V and J; all others were non-productive. Following IMGT convention, CDR3 was defined as the stretch from the second conserved V-encoded cysteine to the conserved J-encoded phenylalanine. In an earlier analysis of 500 to 650 of the donors, sequences lacking an unambiguous match to a single V gene segment were excluded. An earlier analysis of a few hundred of the donors called V segments functional above 56.7% productive rearrangements and segregating when the between-donor standard deviation exceeded 5%. A statistical classification framework was built to diagnose cytomegalovirus status from the catalog of TCR beta chain sequences. In a later analysis, TCR nucleotide sequences were compared against IMGT/GENE-DB human TR gene sequences so that V and J genes could be assigned. A later analysis assigned CDR3 sequences and most-parsimonious VDJ recombination scenarios with the TCRdist pipeline. A later analysis defined each TCR beta chain by its CDR3 amino acid sequence plus V-gene family, and excluded reads lacking a unique V-gene family. As a way to deal with suspected cross-contamination and a sequencing artifact, a later analysis dropped 450 to 600 nucleotide sequences that were highly shared and had low generation probability. In a later analysis, a clonal expansion index for each public chain was calculated from normalized within-repertoire ranks of inferred template counts. In a later analysis, generation probabilities were computed with a VDJ recombination model fitted to out-of-frame rearrangements, and the resulting probabilities were checked against IGoR. A later analysis scored TCR-TCR, TCR-HLA and TCR-CMV co-occurrence with hypergeometric tests, applying a repertoire-size bias correction to TCR pairs. A later analysis estimated false discovery rates by permuting HLA or CMV assignments 20 times. In a later analysis, co-occurring TCRs were grouped using DBSCAN, and TCRdist sequence similarity was added for clustering within HLA-allele-positive subsets. Repertoires with fewer than 30,000 or more than 120,000 public chains were left out of co-occurrence clustering, as were about five repertoires with anomalous nucleotide sharing. What TCRdb holds here is the immuneACCESS table cut down to in-frame rearrangements. Part of the clones is not present; checked against another copy, under half of the missing clones reflect an unresolved V gene, and the others are unexplained. V and J calls and clone size follow that table, whereas D and trimming were derived from the DNA. In all, the sample holds 90,000 to 150,000 clones, and approximately 15% of those were seen once. The top ten hold roughly 2% of the sample.

In total, 666 healthy bone marrow donors made up the cohort. All cohort members were sampled while nominally healthy, although unrecorded immune exposures were likely present. The donor tested CMV seronegative, placing the donor among the roughly 340 seronegative members of the cohort. A peripheral blood sample was collected from each donor, and TCR beta sequencing was performed on peripheral blood mononuclear cells. Genomic DNA was extracted from the blood cell samples with the Qiagen DNeasy Blood Extraction Kit. As regards this clone: No antigen is known for it. Per-base qualities were not stored, and no clone one base away is much larger.

The V and J genes are TRBV28 and TRBJ2-4; TRBD1 could be the D gene, as 6 bases match. The source is a woman under 30 in good health and CMV-seronegative. Material for sequencing was PBMCs. The nucleotides are TGTGCCAGCAGTCCCCTACAGGGCGTTCAAAACATTCAGTACTTC. Its translation reads: CASSPLQGVQNIQYF. The variable domain in full, with residues beyond the CDR3 obtained from the reference TRBV28 and TRBJ2-4 genes, is DVKVTQSSRYLVKRTGEKVFLECVQDMDHENMFWYRQDPGLGLRLIYFSYDVKMKEKGDIPEGYSVSREKKERFSLILESASTNQTSMYLCASSPLQGVQNIQYFGAGTRLSVL.